This record looks at one T cell receptor (beta chain) sequence and its context. These data are taken from a study of blood T cell repertoires in COVID-19. Whole-study context: Researchers got acute and convalescent COVID-19 samples from the United States, Italy and Spain.

Germline CDR1 is KGHSH and CDR2 is LQKENI. CDR3 length equals 14 residues. V shed 3 bases and J shed 4 bases, with 10 bases lying between them. Per the original data handling: Amplified reference gene primers provided the basis for estimating nucleated cell counts. Assay used: immunoSEQ multiplex PCR; TCRdb lists only in-frame clones, some missing. D and trimming come from the DNA, and the V and J calls and clone size come from that table. The table lists just over 80,000 clones, about 86% of them singletons. The gene calls are TRBV18 and TRBJ2-1, with D possibly being TRBD1 (6 bases). Sequenced material: peripheral blood. This clonotype originated in a man older than 75 with acute or convalescent COVID-19. DNA for the CDR3: TGTGCCAGCTCACCGACTACAGGGTACAATGAGCAGTTCTTC. Translating it yields CASSPTTGYNEQFF.